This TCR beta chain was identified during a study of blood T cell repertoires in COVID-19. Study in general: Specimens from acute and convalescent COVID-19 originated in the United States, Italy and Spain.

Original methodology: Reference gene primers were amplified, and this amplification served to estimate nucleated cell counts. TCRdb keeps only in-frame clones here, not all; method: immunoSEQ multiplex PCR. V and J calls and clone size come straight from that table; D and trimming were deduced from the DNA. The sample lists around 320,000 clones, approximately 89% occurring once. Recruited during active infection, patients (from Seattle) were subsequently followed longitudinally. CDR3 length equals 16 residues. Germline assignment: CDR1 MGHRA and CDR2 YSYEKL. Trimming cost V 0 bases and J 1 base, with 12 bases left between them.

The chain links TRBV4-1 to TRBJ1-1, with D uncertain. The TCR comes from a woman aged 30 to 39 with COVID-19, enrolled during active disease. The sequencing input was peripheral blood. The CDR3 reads CASSQDGGRRNTEAFF. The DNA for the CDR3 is TGCGCCAGCAGCCAAGATGGAGGACGGAGGAACACTGAAGCTTTCTTT.